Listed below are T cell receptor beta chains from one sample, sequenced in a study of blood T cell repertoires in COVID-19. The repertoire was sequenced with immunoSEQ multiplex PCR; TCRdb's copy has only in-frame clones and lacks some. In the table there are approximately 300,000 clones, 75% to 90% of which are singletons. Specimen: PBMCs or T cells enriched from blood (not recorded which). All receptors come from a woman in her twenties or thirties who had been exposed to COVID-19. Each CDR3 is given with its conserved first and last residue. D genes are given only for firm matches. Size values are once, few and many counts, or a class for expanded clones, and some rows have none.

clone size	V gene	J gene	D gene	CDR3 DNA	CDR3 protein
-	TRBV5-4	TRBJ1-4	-	TGTGCCAGCTCTTCCGGGGGGTCTAATGAAAAACTGTTTTTT	CASSSGGSNEKLFF
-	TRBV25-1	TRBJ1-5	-	TGTGCCAGCAGTGATTGGCAGGGCAATCAGCCCCAGCATTTT	CASSDWQGNQPQHF
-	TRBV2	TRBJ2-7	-	TGTGCCAGCAGTGCCAGTCCGAACGAGCAGTACTTC	CASSASPNEQYF
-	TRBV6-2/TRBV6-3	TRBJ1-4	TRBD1	TGTGCCAGCAGTTACTTCTCAGGGGGCCTAAACTCTGCAACTAATGAAAAACTGTTTTTT	CASSYFSGGLNSATNEKLFF
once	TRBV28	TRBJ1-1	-	TGTGCCAGCAGCCCCGAGGCGGCTTTGAACACTGAAGCTTTCTTT	CASSPEAALNTEAFF
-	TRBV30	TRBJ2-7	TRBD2	TGTGCCTGGAGCTTTATAAGGGAGGGCGAGCAGTACTTC	CAWSFIREGEQYF
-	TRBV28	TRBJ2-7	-	TGTGCCAGCAGTGTCACCGGGACACCGGGGTACGAGCAGTACTTC	CASSVTGTPGYEQYF
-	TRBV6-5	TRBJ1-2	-	TGTGCCAGCAGTTACTCGGGGGGGAGCAATGGCTACACCTTC	CASSYSGGSNGYTF
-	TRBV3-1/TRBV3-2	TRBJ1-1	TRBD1	TGTGCCAGCAGCCACGGCAGGGGGATTCGAGACACTGAAGCTTTCTTT	CASSHGRGIRDTEAFF
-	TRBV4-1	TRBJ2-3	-	TGCGCCAGCAGCCAAGCATCTGGACAGCTGGGAGATACGCAGTATTTT	CASSQASGQLGDTQYF
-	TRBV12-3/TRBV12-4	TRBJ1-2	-	TGTGCCAGCAGTTTAAGCAGGGTTGATGGCTACACCTTC	CASSLSRVDGYTF
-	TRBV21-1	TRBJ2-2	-	TGTGCCAGCAGCCCCTATGTCTCGGTTCGTACCGGGGAGCTGTTTTTT	CASSPYVSVRTGELFF
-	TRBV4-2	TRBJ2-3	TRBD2	TGTGCCAGCAGCCAACACAACGCGGGGGGGCCCGGAGATACGCAGTATTTT	CASSQHNAGGPGDTQYF
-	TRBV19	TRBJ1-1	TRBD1	TGTGCCAGTAGTATTCGATCACAGGGGACGGCCCAGAACACTGAAGCTTTCTTT	CASSIRSQGTAQNTEAFF
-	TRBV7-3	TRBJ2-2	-	TGTGCCAGCCGAGCGGGTTACACCGGGGAGCTGTTTTTT	CASRAGYTGELFF
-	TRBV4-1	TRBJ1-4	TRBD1	TGCGCCAGCAGCCAAGAGTTTGGACAGGACTACGAAAAACTGTTTTTT	CASSQEFGQDYEKLFF
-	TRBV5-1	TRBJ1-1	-	TGCGCCAGCAGCTTGGGTTCGGGGGTTGTGAACACTGAAGCTTTCTTT	CASSLGSGVVNTEAFF
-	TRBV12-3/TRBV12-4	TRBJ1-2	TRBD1	TGTGCCAGCAGTGGGACAGTCTACTATGGCTACACCTTC	CASSGTVYYGYTF
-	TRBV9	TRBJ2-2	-	TGTGCCAGCAGCGCTAGGGCAGGGGTAGGCACCGGGGAGCTGTTTTTT	CASSARAGVGTGELFF
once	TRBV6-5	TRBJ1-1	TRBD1	TGTGCCAGCACCGATAGAACAGGGGGCACTGAAGCTTTCTTT	CASTDRTGGTEAFF
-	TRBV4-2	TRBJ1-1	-	TGTGCCAGCAGCCAAGGTGTACAGCTGAACACTGAAGCTTTCTTT	CASSQGVQLNTEAFF
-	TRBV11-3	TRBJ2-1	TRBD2	TGTGCCAGCAGCCCCCCTCTCACTAGCGGGGGGGACAATGAGCAGTTCTTC	CASSPPLTSGGDNEQFF
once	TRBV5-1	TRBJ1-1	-	TGCGCCAGCAGCATGGACATACACACTGAAGCTTTCTTT	CASSMDIHTEAFF
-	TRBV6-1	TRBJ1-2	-	TGTGCCAGCAGTGATCTGGGGGGGGGAGGCTATGGCTACACCTTC	CASSDLGGGGYGYTF
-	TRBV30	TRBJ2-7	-	TGTGCCTGGAGTCTTACCCGAGGCCGGACTACGGACTTC	CAWSLTRGRTTDF
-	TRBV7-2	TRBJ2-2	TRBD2	TGTGCCAGCAGCTTAGCGCGGGCGGGGGGACCGACCGGGGAGCTGTTTTTT	CASSLARAGGPTGELFF
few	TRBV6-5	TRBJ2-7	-	TGTGCCAGCAGGGCCCCTCTCGGGAGTAACTACGAGCAGTACTTC	CASRAPLGSNYEQYF
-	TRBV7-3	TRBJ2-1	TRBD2	TGTGCCAGCAGCGTCGGGACTAGCGGATACAATGAGCAGTTCTTC	CASSVGTSGYNEQFF
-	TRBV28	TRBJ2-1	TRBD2	TGTGCCAGCAGTTTACCGTCTAGCGGGACATACAATGAGCAGTTCTTC	CASSLPSSGTYNEQFF
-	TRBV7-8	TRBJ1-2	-	TGTGCCAGCAGCTTCCAGTCCCTAGACTACACCTTC	CASSFQSLDYTF
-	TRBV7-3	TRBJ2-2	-	TGTGCCAGCAGACACAGGGAAAAGGGCACCGGGGAGCTGTTTTTT	CASRHREKGTGELFF
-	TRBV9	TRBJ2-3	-	TGTGCCAGCAGCGTAAGGGCGGGAAGCACAGATACGCAGTATTTT	CASSVRAGSTDTQYF
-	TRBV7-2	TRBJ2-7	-	TGTGCCAGCAGCTTGAACAGGAACTACGAGCAGTACTTC	CASSLNRNYEQYF
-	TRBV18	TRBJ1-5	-	TGTGCCAGCTCCCACGGACAGTCTAATCAGCCCCAGCATTTT	CASSHGQSNQPQHF
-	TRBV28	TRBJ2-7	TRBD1	TGTGCCAGCAGGGGACAGGGAGAATCCTACGAGCAGTACTTC	CASRGQGESYEQYF
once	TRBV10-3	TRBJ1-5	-	TGTGCCATCAGTGGGGACTCCAATCAGCCCCAGCATTTT	CAISGDSNQPQHF
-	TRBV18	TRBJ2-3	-	TGTGCCAGCTCACCACGATTCCAGGGCCTAACCTACACAGATACGCAGTATTTT	CASSPRFQGLTYTDTQYF
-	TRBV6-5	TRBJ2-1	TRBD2	TGTGCCAGCTCATCTAGCGGGACCTACAATGAGCAGTTCTTC	CASSSSGTYNEQFF
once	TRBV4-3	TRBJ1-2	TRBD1	TGCGCCAGCAGCCAAGATTGGCAGGGGGCAAGAGGCTACACCTTC	CASSQDWQGARGYTF
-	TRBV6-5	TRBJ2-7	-	TGTGCCAGCAGTCCCCCCGAAGGGGTAATGAGCGAGCAGTACTTC	CASSPPEGVMSEQYF